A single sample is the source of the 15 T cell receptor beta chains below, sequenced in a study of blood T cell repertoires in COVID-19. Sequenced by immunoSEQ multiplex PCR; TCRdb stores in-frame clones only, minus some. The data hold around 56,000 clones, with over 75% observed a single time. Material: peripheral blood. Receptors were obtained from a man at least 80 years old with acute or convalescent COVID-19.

CDR3 residues: CASSLAGGLADTQYF. CDR3 DNA sequence: TGCGCCAGCAGCTTGGCGGGGGGCCTCGCAGATACGCAGTATTTT. The chain recombines TRBV5-1 with TRBJ2-3, with TRBD2 as a possible D gene (7 bases). Germline V gives CDR1 SGHRS, CDR2 YFSETQ. V lost 0 bases and J 4 bases, leaving 12 bases between the germline ends. The CDR3 has 15 amino acids.

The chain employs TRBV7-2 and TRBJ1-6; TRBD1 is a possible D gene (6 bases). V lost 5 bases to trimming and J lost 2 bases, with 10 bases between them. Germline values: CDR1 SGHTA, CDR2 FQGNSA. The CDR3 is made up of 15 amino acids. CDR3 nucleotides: TGTGCCAGCAGCCCGACAGGTCCCTATAATTCACCCCTCCACTTT. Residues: CASSPTGPYNSPLHF.

The CDR3 nucleotides read TGTGCCAGCAGCTCCACAGGGGCACAAGAGACCCAGTACTTC. This gives the protein CASSSTGAQETQYF. This chain connects TRBV9 to TRBJ2-5; 7 bases line up with TRBD1. The CDR3 contains 14 residues. Germline assignment: CDR1 SGDLS and CDR2 YYNGEE. The J segment lost 2 bases and the V segment lost 4 bases, leaving 5 bases of the junction unmatched.

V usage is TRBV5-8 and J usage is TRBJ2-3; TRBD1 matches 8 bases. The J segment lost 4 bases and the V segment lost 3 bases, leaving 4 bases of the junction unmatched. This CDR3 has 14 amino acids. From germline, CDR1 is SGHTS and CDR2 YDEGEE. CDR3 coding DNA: TGTGCCAGCAGCTACGGACAGGGTTCAGATACGCAGTATTTT. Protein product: CASSYGQGSDTQYF.

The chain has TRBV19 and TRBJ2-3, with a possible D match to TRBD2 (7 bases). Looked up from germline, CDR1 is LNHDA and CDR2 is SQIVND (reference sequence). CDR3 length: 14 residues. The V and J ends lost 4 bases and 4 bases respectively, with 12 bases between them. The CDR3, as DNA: TGTGCCAGTAGTAACCGGGGGGCCCCAGATACGCAGTATTTT. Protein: CASSNRGAPDTQYF.

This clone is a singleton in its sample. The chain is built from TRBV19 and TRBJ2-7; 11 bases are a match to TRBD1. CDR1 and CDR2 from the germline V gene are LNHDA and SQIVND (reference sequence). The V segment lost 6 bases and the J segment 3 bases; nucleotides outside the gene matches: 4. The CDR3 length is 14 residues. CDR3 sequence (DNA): TGTGCCAGTAGGAGGACAGGGGGCCACTACGAGCAGTACTTC. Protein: CASRRTGGHYEQYF.

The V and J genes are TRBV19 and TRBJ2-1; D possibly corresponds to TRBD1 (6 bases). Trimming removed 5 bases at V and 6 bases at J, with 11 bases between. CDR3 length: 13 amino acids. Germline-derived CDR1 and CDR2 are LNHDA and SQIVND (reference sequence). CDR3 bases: TGTGCCAGTAGTTCTCGGGACATCAATGAGCAGTTCTTC. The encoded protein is CASSSRDINEQFF.

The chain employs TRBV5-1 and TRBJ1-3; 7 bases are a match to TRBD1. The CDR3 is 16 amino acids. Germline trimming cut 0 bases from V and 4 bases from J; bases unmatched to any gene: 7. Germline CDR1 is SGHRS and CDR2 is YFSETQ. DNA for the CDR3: TGCGCCAGCAGCTTGGAGGGGCCGGGACAGGGAAACACCATATATTTT. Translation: CASSLEGPGQGNTIYF.

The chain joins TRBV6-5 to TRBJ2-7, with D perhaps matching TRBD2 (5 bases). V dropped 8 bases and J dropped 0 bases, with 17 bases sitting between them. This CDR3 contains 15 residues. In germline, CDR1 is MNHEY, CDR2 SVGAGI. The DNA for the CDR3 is TGTGCCAGCGGCAGAGGGAAGGCGAGCTCCTACGAGCAGTACTTC. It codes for CASGRGKASSYEQYF.

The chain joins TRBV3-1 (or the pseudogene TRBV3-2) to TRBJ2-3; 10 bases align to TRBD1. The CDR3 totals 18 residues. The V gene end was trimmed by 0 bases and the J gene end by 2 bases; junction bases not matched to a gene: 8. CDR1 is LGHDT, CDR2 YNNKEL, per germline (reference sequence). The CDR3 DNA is TGTGCCAGCAGCCAAGATCCCGGACAGGGGGTTCCCACAGATACGCAGTATTTT. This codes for CASSQDPGQGVPTDTQYF.

The CDR3 nucleotides read TGTGCCAGCAGTGAAGGACAGATTGGGGTCACTGAAGCTTTCTTT. This codes for CASSEGQIGVTEAFF. The V call is TRBV2, the J call TRBJ1-1; a possible D gene is TRBD1 (5 bases). The CDR3 totals 15 residues. The germline V gene encodes CDR1 SNHLY and CDR2 FYNNEI. V was clipped by 1 base and J by 4 bases, with 13 bases between them.

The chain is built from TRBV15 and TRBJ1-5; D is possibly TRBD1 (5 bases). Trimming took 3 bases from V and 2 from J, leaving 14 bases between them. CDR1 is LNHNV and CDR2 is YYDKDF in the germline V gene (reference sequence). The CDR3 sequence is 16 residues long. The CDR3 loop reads CATSSTQGAGNQPQHF. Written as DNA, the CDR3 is TGTGCCACCAGCAGTACCCAGGGCGCCGGCAATCAGCCCCAGCATTTT. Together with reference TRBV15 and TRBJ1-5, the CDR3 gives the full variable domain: DAMVIQNPRYQVTQFGKPVTLSCSQTLNHNVMYWYQQKSSQAPKLLFHYYDKDFNNEADTPDNFQSRRPNTSFCFLDIRSPGLGDTAMYLCATSSTQGAGNQPQHFGDGTRLSIL.

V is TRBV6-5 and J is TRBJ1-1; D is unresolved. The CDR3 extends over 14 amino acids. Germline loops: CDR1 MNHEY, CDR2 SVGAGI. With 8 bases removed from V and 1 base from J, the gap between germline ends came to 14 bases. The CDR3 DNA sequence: TGTGCCAGCGCATCTCGGGAACGGAACACTGAAGCTTTCTTT. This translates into CASASRERNTEAFF.

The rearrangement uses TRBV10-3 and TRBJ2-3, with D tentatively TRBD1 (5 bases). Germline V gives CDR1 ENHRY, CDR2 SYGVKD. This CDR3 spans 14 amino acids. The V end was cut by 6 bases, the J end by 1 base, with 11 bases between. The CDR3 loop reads CAIRMTARTDTQYF. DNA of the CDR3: TGTGCCATCAGGATGACAGCCCGCACAGATACGCAGTATTTT.

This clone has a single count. DNA of the CDR3: TGTGCCAGCAGCTACCGGACTAGCGGGGTGACAGATACGCAGTATTTT. This codes for CASSYRTSGVTDTQYF. The rearrangement links TRBV5-6 to TRBJ2-3; 12 nucleotides agree with TRBD2. CDR3 length: 16 amino acids. Germline lookup yields CDR1 SGHDT and CDR2 YYEEEE. The J segment lost 3 bases and the V segment lost 3 bases, leaving 5 bases of the junction unmatched.